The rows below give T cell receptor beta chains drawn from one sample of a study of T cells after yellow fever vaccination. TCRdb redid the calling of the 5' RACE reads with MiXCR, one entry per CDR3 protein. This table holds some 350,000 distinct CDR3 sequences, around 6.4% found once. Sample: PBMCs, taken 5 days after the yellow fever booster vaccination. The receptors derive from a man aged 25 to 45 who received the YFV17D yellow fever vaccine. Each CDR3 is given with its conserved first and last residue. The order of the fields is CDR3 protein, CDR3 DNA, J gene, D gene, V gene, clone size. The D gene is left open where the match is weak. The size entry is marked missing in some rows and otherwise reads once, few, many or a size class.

CDR3 protein: CASSLRSAWETQYF
CDR3 DNA: TGTGCCAGCAGTTTAAGGTCGGCTTGGGAGACCCAGTACTTC
J gene: TRBJ2-5
D gene: -
V gene: TRBV12-3/TRBV12-4
clone size: -

CDR3 protein: CSAMAGTGPEEQYF
CDR3 DNA: TGCAGCGCCATGGCTGGGACCGGGCCGGAGGAGCAGTACTTC
J gene: TRBJ2-7
D gene: -
V gene: TRBV29-1
clone size: -

CDR3 protein: CASRKSAQPDTQYF
CDR3 DNA: TGTGCCAGCAGGAAATCAGCCCAGCCAGATACGCAGTATTTT
J gene: TRBJ2-3
D gene: -
V gene: TRBV6-2/TRBV6-3
clone size: -

CDR3 protein: CASSSGGSVSGDTQYF
CDR3 DNA: TGTGCCAGCAGCTCCGGAGGGAGTGTCAGTGGAGATACGCAGTATTTT
J gene: TRBJ2-3
D gene: -
V gene: TRBV5-4
clone size: -

CDR3 protein: CASLELGTQYF
CDR3 DNA: TGTGCCTCTTTAGAATTGGGGACCCAGTACTTC
J gene: TRBJ2-5
D gene: -
V gene: TRBV7-2
clone size: many

CDR3 protein: CSARSFGGSTDTQYF
CDR3 DNA: TGCAGTGCTAGATCATTCGGCGGGTCGACAGATACGCAGTATTTT
J gene: TRBJ2-3
D gene: -
V gene: TRBV20-1
clone size: few

CDR3 protein: CASSPPGTSAYEQYF
CDR3 DNA: TGTGCCAGCTCCCCACCCGGGACTAGCGCGTACGAGCAGTACTTC
J gene: TRBJ2-7
D gene: TRBD2
V gene: TRBV28
clone size: many

CDR3 protein: CATSSSGSTDTQYF
CDR3 DNA: TGTGCCACCAGTAGTAGCGGGAGCACAGATACGCAGTATTTT
J gene: TRBJ2-3
D gene: TRBD2
V gene: TRBV24-1
clone size: few

CDR3 protein: CASSDGPGTGDEQYF
CDR3 DNA: TGTGCCAGCAGTGACGGGCCGGGGACAGGGGATGAGCAGTACTTC
J gene: TRBJ2-7
D gene: TRBD1
V gene: TRBV28
clone size: few

CDR3 protein: CASSYSPSGRAVETQYF
CDR3 DNA: TGTGCCAGCAGTTACTCGCCAAGCGGGAGGGCCGTTGAGACCCAGTACTTC
J gene: TRBJ2-5
D gene: TRBD2
V gene: TRBV6-5
clone size: few

CDR3 protein: CASSLAISGYAYEQYF
CDR3 DNA: TGTGCCAGCAGCTTAGCCATTAGCGGGTACGCCTACGAGCAGTACTTC
J gene: TRBJ2-7
D gene: TRBD2
V gene: TRBV7-2
clone size: many

CDR3 protein: CASKLRGYGELFF
CDR3 DNA: TGTGCCAGCAAGTTGAGAGGTTACGGGGAGCTGTTTTTT
J gene: TRBJ2-2
D gene: -
V gene: TRBV12-3/TRBV12-4
clone size: many

CDR3 protein: CASSLSWGSGSYNEQFF
CDR3 DNA: TGTGCCAGCAGTTTATCCTGGGGTAGCGGTTCCTACAATGAGCAGTTCTTC
J gene: TRBJ2-1
D gene: -
V gene: TRBV28
clone size: few

CDR3 protein: CASSQDRVGVQYF
CDR3 DNA: TGTGCCAGCAGCCAGGACAGGGTTGGAGTTCAGTACTTC
J gene: TRBJ2-4
D gene: TRBD1
V gene: TRBV7-2
clone size: -

CDR3 protein: CSVENPGGFYEQYF
CDR3 DNA: TGCAGCGTTGAAAACCCTGGTGGGTTCTACGAGCAGTACTTC
J gene: TRBJ2-7
D gene: -
V gene: TRBV29-1
clone size: many

CDR3 protein: CASSQEIGGYGYTF
CDR3 DNA: TGCGCCAGCAGCCAAGAGATAGGGGGATATGGCTACACCTTC
J gene: TRBJ1-2
D gene: -
V gene: TRBV4-3
clone size: -

CDR3 protein: CASSKGSPLHF
CDR3 DNA: TGTGCCAGCAGCAAGGGCTCACCCCTCCACTTT
J gene: TRBJ1-6
D gene: -
V gene: TRBV21-1
clone size: -

CDR3 protein: CSVERETFTGELFF
CDR3 DNA: TGCAGCGTTGAACGGGAGACATTCACCGGGGAGCTGTTTTTT
J gene: TRBJ2-2
D gene: -
V gene: TRBV29-1
clone size: few

CDR3 protein: CATSDSYSGRTQETQYF
CDR3 DNA: TGTGCCACCAGTGATTCATATAGCGGGAGGACACAAGAGACCCAGTACTTC
J gene: TRBJ2-5
D gene: TRBD2
V gene: TRBV24-1
clone size: -

CDR3 protein: CAWGGPTGYQPQHF
CDR3 DNA: TGTGCCTGGGGGGGTCCCACAGGTTATCAGCCCCAGCATTTT
J gene: TRBJ1-5
D gene: -
V gene: TRBV30
clone size: many

CDR3 protein: CASSVEAGTSGMPGELFF
CDR3 DNA: TGTGCCAGCAGCGTAGAGGCCGGGACTAGCGGGATGCCCGGGGAGCTGTTTTTT
J gene: TRBJ2-2
D gene: TRBD2
V gene: TRBV9
clone size: -

CDR3 protein: CASRFGQGEETQYF
CDR3 DNA: TGCGCCAGCAGATTCGGACAGGGAGAAGAGACCCAGTACTTC
J gene: TRBJ2-5
D gene: TRBD1
V gene: TRBV5-1
clone size: -

CDR3 protein: CASSLAPGPKNIQYF
CDR3 DNA: TGTGCCAGCAGCTTAGCGCCTGGGCCAAAAAACATTCAGTACTTC
J gene: TRBJ2-4
D gene: -
V gene: TRBV7-8
clone size: many

CDR3 protein: CASSTIPRVADTQYF
CDR3 DNA: TGTGCCAGCAGCACCATCCCCAGGGTTGCGGATACGCAGTATTTT
J gene: TRBJ2-3
D gene: -
V gene: TRBV7-2
clone size: -

CDR3 protein: CASTGRHFEQFF
CDR3 DNA: TGTGCCAGCACAGGGCGCCACTTTGAGCAGTTCTTC
J gene: TRBJ2-1
D gene: -
V gene: TRBV3-1
clone size: -

CDR3 protein: CASSQQVQYEQYF
CDR3 DNA: TGTGCCAGCAGCCAACAGGTTCAATACGAGCAGTACTTC
J gene: TRBJ2-7
D gene: -
V gene: TRBV7-2
clone size: many

CDR3 protein: CASSLNAGTAGANVLTF
CDR3 DNA: TGTGCCAGCAGTTTAAATGCCGGGACGGCTGGGGCCAACGTCCTGACTTTC
J gene: TRBJ2-6
D gene: -
V gene: TRBV28
clone size: many

CDR3 protein: CASSYPTRTDTQYF
CDR3 DNA: TGTGCCAGCAGTTACCCGACTAGAACAGATACGCAGTATTTT
J gene: TRBJ2-3
D gene: -
V gene: TRBV6-5
clone size: many

CDR3 protein: CASSQITGEETQYF
CDR3 DNA: TGCGCCAGCAGCCAAATCACGGGAGAAGAGACCCAGTACTTC
J gene: TRBJ2-5
D gene: -
V gene: TRBV4-1
clone size: few

CDR3 protein: CASSSNRVGGYTF
CDR3 DNA: TGTGCCAGCAGTTCAAACAGGGTTGGTGGCTACACCTTC
J gene: TRBJ1-2
D gene: -
V gene: TRBV6-5
clone size: many

CDR3 protein: CASSLHLGTGLPIPSAF
CDR3 DNA: TGTGCCAGCAGCTTACATCTCGGGACAGGCCTTCCAATACCCTCAGCCTTC
J gene: TRBJ1-2
D gene: TRBD1
V gene: TRBV27
clone size: -

CDR3 protein: CASSQDHYSYNEQFF
CDR3 DNA: TGCGCCAGCAGCCAAGATCACTACTCCTACAATGAGCAGTTCTTC
J gene: TRBJ2-1
D gene: -
V gene: TRBV4-3
clone size: many

CDR3 protein: CASSLLAEINEQFF
CDR3 DNA: TGCGCCAGCAGCTTGTTAGCGGAAATAAATGAGCAGTTCTTC
J gene: TRBJ2-1
D gene: -
V gene: TRBV5-1
clone size: many

CDR3 protein: CASSLGPQGNTIYF
CDR3 DNA: TGTGCCAGCAGCTTGGGACCCCAGGGAAACACCATATATTTT
J gene: TRBJ1-3
D gene: -
V gene: TRBV7-2
clone size: -

CDR3 protein: CASSQIPWTYEQYF
CDR3 DNA: TGTGCCAGCAGCCAAATTCCATGGACCTACGAGCAGTACTTC
J gene: TRBJ2-7
D gene: -
V gene: TRBV3-1
clone size: -

CDR3 protein: CSVTRGGEQYF
CDR3 DNA: TGCAGCGTAACCAGGGGTGGCGAGCAGTACTTC
J gene: TRBJ2-7
D gene: -
V gene: TRBV29-1
clone size: many

CDR3 protein: CAIQTGTNGELFF
CDR3 DNA: TGTGCCATACAAACAGGGACGAACGGGGAGCTGTTTTTT
J gene: TRBJ2-2
D gene: -
V gene: TRBV10-3
clone size: few

CDR3 protein: CASSLGAGRDQETQYF
CDR3 DNA: TGTGCCAGCAGCTTAGGGGCAGGCCGGGACCAAGAGACCCAGTACTTC
J gene: TRBJ2-5
D gene: -
V gene: TRBV7-6
clone size: many